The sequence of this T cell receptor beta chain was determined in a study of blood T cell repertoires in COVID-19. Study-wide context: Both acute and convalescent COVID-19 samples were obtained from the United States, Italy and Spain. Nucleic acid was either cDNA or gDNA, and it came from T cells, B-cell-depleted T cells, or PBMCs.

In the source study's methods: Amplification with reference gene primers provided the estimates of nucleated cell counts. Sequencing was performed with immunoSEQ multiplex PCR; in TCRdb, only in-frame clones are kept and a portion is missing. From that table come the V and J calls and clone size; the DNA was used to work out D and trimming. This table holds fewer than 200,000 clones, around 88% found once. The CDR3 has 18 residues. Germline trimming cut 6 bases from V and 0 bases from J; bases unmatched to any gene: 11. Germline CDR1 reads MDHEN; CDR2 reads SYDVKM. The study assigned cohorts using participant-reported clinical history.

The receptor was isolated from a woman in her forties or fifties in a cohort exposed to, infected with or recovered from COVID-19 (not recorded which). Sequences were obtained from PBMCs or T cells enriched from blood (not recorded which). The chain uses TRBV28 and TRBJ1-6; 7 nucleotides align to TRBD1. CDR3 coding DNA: TGTGCCAGCAGCCATTTTTTGACAGGGACCTCCTATAATTCACCCCTCCACTTT. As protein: CASSHFLTGTSYNSPLHF.